What follows are 2 T cell receptor beta chains derived from one specimen sequenced in a study of T-cell memory formation after mild COVID-19. TCRdb independently ran MiXCR on the 5' RACE reads; one entry per CDR3 protein. Among fewer than 650,000 distinct CDR3 sequences, 17% were seen once, and the ten largest hold about 8.6%. What was sequenced was PBMCs or a T cell subset sorted from them (not recorded which). These receptors all stem from an adult woman who had mild COVID-19 (a few samples of this study predate the infection). Cell type and time point are not known.

This clonotype has a handful of counts. The chain couples TRBV6-2 or TRBV6-3 to TRBJ1-2; 8 bases line up with TRBD1. The CDR3 totals 16 residues. V lost 0 bases, J lost 3 bases, and 6 bases stayed unmatched. Germline CDR1 is MNHEY and CDR2 is SVGEGT. This CDR3 reads CASSYSTGEGYYGYTF. CDR3 nucleotides: TGTGCCAGCAGTTACTCGACAGGGGAGGGCTACTATGGCTACACCTTC.

This clonotype was found a few times. V is TRBV20-1 and J is TRBJ1-3, with no clear D. V gave up 5 bases and J gave up 1 base, with 3 bases separating them. Germline V lookup: CDR1 DFQATT, CDR2 SNEGSKA (reference sequence). This CDR3 has 11 residues. The CDR3 DNA follows: TGCAGTGCTGTTTCTGGAAACACCATATATTTT. Amino acids: CSAVSGNTIYF.